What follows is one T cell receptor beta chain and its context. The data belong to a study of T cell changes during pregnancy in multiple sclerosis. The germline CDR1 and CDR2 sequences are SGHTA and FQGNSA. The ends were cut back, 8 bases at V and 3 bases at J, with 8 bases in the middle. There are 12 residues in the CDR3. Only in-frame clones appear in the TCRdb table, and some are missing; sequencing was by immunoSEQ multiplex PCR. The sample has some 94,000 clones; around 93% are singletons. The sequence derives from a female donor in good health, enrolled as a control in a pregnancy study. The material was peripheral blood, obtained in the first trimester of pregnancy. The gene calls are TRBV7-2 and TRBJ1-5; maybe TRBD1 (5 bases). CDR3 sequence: CASGAYNQPQHF. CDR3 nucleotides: TGTGCCAGCGGGGCTTACAATCAGCCCCAGCATTTT. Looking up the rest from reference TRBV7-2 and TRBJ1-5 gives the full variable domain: GAGVSQSPSNKVTEKGKDVELRCDPISGHTALYWYRQSLGQGLEFLIYFQGNSAPDKSGLPSDRFSAERTGGSVSTLTIQRTQQEDSAVYLCASGAYNQPQHFGDGTRLSIL.